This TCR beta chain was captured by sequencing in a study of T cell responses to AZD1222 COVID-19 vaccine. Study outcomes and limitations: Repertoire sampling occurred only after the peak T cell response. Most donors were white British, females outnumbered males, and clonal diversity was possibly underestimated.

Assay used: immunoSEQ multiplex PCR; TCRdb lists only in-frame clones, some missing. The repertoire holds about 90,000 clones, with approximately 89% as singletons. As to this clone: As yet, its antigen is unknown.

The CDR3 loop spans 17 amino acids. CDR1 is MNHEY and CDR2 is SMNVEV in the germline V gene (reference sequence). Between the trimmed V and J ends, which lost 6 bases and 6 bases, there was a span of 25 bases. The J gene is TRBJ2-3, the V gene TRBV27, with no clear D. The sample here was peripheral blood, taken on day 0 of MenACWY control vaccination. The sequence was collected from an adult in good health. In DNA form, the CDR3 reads TGTGCCAGCAGGCCACCCATAGGCGACGGCACATGGGATACGCAGTATTTT. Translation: CASRPPIGDGTWDTQYF.